This TCR beta chain stems from a study of radiotherapy plus CTLA-4 blockade in lung cancer. Overall study: With 31% of patients having disease control, objective responses were seen in roughly 18%. Study-level results: After radiotherapy and ipilimumab, tumor-derived clones expanded in peripheral blood. Reportedly, early blood T cell clone dynamics best predicted response, with interferon-beta.

For this clone: The antigen is undetermined.

Sequencing used immunoSEQ multiplex PCR; TCRdb keeps in-frame clones, though not all of them. The table has 95,000 to 150,000 clones, 70% to 90% seen once. CDR1 and CDR2 (germline): ENHRY, SYGVKD. J was trimmed by 2 bases and V by 2 bases; bases with no gene match: 2. This CDR3 spans 17 amino acids. Chemo-refractory metastatic non-small-cell lung cancer patients were treated with focal radiation plus CTLA-4 blockade with ipilimumab. The sample here was peripheral blood, taken from a patient treated with radiotherapy plus ipilimumab. The rearrangement links TRBV10-3 to TRBJ2-3; 15 bases line up with TRBD2. The source of this sequence is a human donor with non-small cell lung cancer that progressed on radiotherapy plus ipilimumab. The CDR3 protein is CAISEGTSGRNTDTQYF. In DNA, the CDR3 is TGTGCCATCAGTGAGGGGACTAGCGGGAGGAACACAGATACGCAGTATTTT.